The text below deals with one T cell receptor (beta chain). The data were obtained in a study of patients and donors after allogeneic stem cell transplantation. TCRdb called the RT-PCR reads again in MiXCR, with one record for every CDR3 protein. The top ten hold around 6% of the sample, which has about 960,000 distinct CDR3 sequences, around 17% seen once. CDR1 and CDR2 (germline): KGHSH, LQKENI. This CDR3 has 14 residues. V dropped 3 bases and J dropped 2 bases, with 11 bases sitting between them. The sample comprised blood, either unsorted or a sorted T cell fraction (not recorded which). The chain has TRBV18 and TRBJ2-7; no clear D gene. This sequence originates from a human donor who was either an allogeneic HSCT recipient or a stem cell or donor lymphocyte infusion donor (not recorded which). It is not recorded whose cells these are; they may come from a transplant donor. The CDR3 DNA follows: TGTGCCAGCTCACCGGGGATAAATACCTACGAGCAGTACTTC. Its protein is CASSPGINTYEQYF. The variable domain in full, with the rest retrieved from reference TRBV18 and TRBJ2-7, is NAGVMQNPRHLVRRRGQEARLRCSPMKGHSHVYWYRQLPEEGLKFMVYLQKENIIDESGMPKERFSAEFPKEGPSILRIQQVVRGDSAAYFCASSPGINTYEQYFGPGTRLTVT.